This record concerns one TCR beta chain sequence. This specimen belongs to a study of blood T cell repertoires in COVID-19. Using immunoSEQ multiplex PCR, the repertoire was profiled, and TCRdb retains in-frame clones only, with some absent. The sample lists approximately 200,000 clones; 80% to 90% were seen once. Germline assignment: CDR1 SGHDT and CDR2 YYEEEE. Trimming took off 0 bases at V and 2 bases at J, with 12 bases between the two ends. The CDR3 is made up of 15 amino acids. This TCR derives from a woman in her forties with acute COVID-19. Sequencing was done on a sample of PBMCs or T cells enriched from blood (not recorded which). The chain couples TRBV5-6 to TRBJ2-7, with a tentative D call TRBD2 (6 bases). The CDR3 reads CASSLGGTGAYEQYF. CDR3 nucleotides: TGTGCCAGCAGCTTGGGGGGGACGGGAGCCTACGAGCAGTACTTC. The entire variable domain, with the rest obtained from reference TRBV5-6 and TRBJ2-7, is as follows: DAGVTQSPTHLIKTRGQQVTLRCSPKSGHDTVSWYQQALGQGPQFIFQYYEEEERQRGNFPDRFSGHQFPNYSSELNVNALLLGDSALYLCASSLGGTGAYEQYFGPGTRLTVT.